This passage covers 17 T cell receptor beta chains from one sample sequenced in a study of blood T cell repertoires in COVID-19. Measured with immunoSEQ multiplex PCR; TCRdb has only the in-frame clones, and not every one. Here the sample spans under 13,000 clones, approximately 87% being singletons. What was sequenced was peripheral blood. These receptors all stem from a human donor in a cohort sampled during active COVID-19.

The chain combines TRBV5-4 with TRBJ1-3; D perhaps matches TRBD1 (6 bases). Trimming took off 4 bases at V and 0 bases at J, with 14 bases between the two ends. Germline CDR1 and CDR2: SGHNT and YYREEE (reference sequence). This CDR3 has 16 amino acids. The CDR3 is CASSGAQGSSGNTIYF. The DNA of the CDR3 is TGTGCCAGCAGCGGCGCCCAGGGGAGCTCTGGAAACACCATATATTTT. Full variable domain (missing parts from reference TRBV5-4 and TRBJ1-3): ETGVTQSPTHLIKTRGQQVTLRCSSQSGHNTVSWYQQALGQGPQFIFQYYREEENGRGNFPPRFSGLQFPNYSSELNVNALELDDSALYLCASSGAQGSSGNTIYFGEGSWLTVV.

This clone turned up a few times. V is TRBV28 and J is TRBJ1-2; the match to TRBD1 covers 8 bases. V gave up 7 bases and J gave up 5 bases; unmatched junction bases: 15. This CDR3 region has 16 residues. The germline V gene has CDR1 MDHEN and CDR2 SYDVKM. CDR3 sequence reads: CASTADREVLGYGYTF. CDR3 bases: TGTGCCAGCACCGCGGACAGGGAGGTTTTGGGGTATGGCTACACCTTC.

V usage is TRBV7-9 and J usage is TRBJ2-3, with unresolved D. Germline V gives CDR1 SEHNR, CDR2 FQNEAQ (reference sequence). This CDR3 contains 16 residues. The V and J ends lost 4 bases and 2 bases respectively, with 16 bases between them. CDR3 sequence: CASSSQAGLTTDTQYF. The CDR3 nucleotides read TGTGCCAGCAGCTCGCAAGCTGGGCTGACCACAGATACGCAGTATTTT.

The chain links TRBV7-2 to TRBJ2-3; TRBD1 is a possible D gene (6 bases). The ends were cut back, 5 bases at V and 6 bases at J, with 12 bases in the middle. The CDR3 is 13 amino acids. Germline values: CDR1 SGHTA, CDR2 FQGNSA. The CDR3 DNA reads TGTGCCAGCAGCGGCACAGGGTGGGATACGCAGTATTTT. It is translated as CASSGTGWDTQYF.

By share of the sample, this clone is medium-sized. V gene TRBV6-5 combines with J gene TRBJ1-6, with D unclear. The CDR3 length is 12 residues. The germline V gene encodes CDR1 MNHEY and CDR2 SVGAGI. V dropped 5 bases and J dropped 5 bases, with 4 bases sitting between them. The CDR3, as DNA: TGTGCCAGCAGTCCTAATAATTCACCCCTCCACTTT. It codes for CASSPNNSPLHF.

The J gene is TRBJ2-2, the V gene TRBV5-4; D gene unclear. Trimming removed 4 bases at V and 1 base at J, with 2 bases between. The germline V gene has CDR1 SGHNT and CDR2 YYREEE (reference sequence). The CDR3 spans 12 residues. CDR3: CASSLNTGELFF. The CDR3 DNA reads as TGTGCCAGCAGCCTGAACACCGGGGAGCTGTTTTTT.

The gene calls are TRBV7-2 and TRBJ1-2; D may be TRBD1 (5 bases). CDR1 is SGHTA and CDR2 is FQGNSA in the germline V gene. The CDR3 has 14 amino acids. With 0 bases removed from V and 4 bases from J, the gap between germline ends came to 9 bases. The DNA of the CDR3 is TGTGCCAGCAGCTTAGCAGGGGAGGGCTATGGCTACACCTTC. Its translation is CASSLAGEGYGYTF. Combining the CDR3 with reference TRBV7-2 and TRBJ1-2 gives the whole variable domain GAGVSQSPSNKVTEKGKDVELRCDPISGHTALYWYRQSLGQGLEFLIYFQGNSAPDKSGLPSDRFSAERTGGSVSTLTIQRTQQEDSAVYLCASSLAGEGYGYTFGSGTRLTVV.

This chain uses TRBV30 with TRBJ2-7; TRBD2 matches 9 bases. Germline CDR1 is GTSNPN and CDR2 is SVGIG (reference sequence). The CDR3 spans 15 residues. After removal of 0 bases from V and 7 bases from J, the junction contained 10 bases not matched to a gene. CDR3 DNA sequence: TGTGCCTGGAGTGTACGCGGGCTAGCGGGAAGTGAGCAGTACTTC. As protein: CAWSVRGLAGSEQYF.

The chain is built from TRBV19 and TRBJ1-6; 10 bases match TRBD1. This CDR3 contains 15 residues. V shed 5 bases, J shed 7 bases, and the junction held 5 bases outside the gene matches. CDR1 is LNHDA and CDR2 is SQIVND in the germline V gene (reference sequence). The DNA for the CDR3 is TGTGCCAGTAGTGCCCCGGGACAGGGGAATTCACCCCTCCACTTT. This sequence encodes CASSAPGQGNSPLHF.

This chain connects TRBV7-3 to TRBJ2-2, with 8 bases matching TRBD2. The CDR3 totals 14 residues. Germline V CDR1 and CDR2: SGHTA, FQGTGA. V gave up 5 bases and J gave up 6 bases; unmatched junction bases: 5. The CDR3 DNA reads as TGTGCCAGCAGCCTAGGACTAGCTGCCGGGGAGCTGTTTTTT. It is translated as CASSLGLAAGELFF. Variable domain in full (rest from reference TRBV7-3 and TRBJ2-2): GAGVSQTPSNKVTEKGKYVELRCDPISGHTALYWYRQSLGQGPEFLIYFQGTGAADDSGLPNDRFFAVRPEGSVSTLKIQRTERGDSAVYLCASSLGLAAGELFFGEGSRLTVL.

CDR3 loop: CASSTGAPRGYTF. The CDR3, as DNA: TGTGCCAGCAGTACAGGGGCCCCCAGGGGCTACACCTTC. J is TRBJ1-2 and V is TRBV6-5; 7 bases map to TRBD1. Unmatched junction bases numbered 8, after V lost 5 bases and J lost 8 bases. There are 13 residues in the CDR3. Germline V gives CDR1 MNHEY, CDR2 SVGAGI.

This clone has a handful of counts. The V and J genes are TRBV2 and TRBJ2-3; 9 bases match TRBD1. V shed 5 bases and J 2 bases; nucleotides not matched to a gene: 5. Germline CDR1 SNHLY, CDR2 FYNNEI. The CDR3 is made up of 15 amino acids. Here the CDR3 reads CASSLDRGSTDTQYF. The CDR3 nucleotides read TGTGCCAGCAGTTTAGACAGGGGGTCCACAGATACGCAGTATTTT.

This chain links TRBV18 with TRBJ2-5, with 10 bases fitting TRBD2. The germline V gene has CDR1 KGHSH and CDR2 LQKENI. The CDR3 is 15 residues long. V lost 0 bases to trimming and J lost 3 bases; unmatched junction nucleotides: 1. In DNA form, the CDR3 reads TGTGCCAGCTCACCACCGCTAGCGGGAGAAGAGACCCAGTACTTC. Its translation is CASSPPLAGEETQYF.

This clone appeared once. The rearrangement links TRBV4-1 to TRBJ2-1; 10 bases agree with TRBD2. The J segment lost 1 base and the V segment lost 1 base, leaving 1 base of the junction unmatched. This CDR3 contains 16 residues. Germline V CDR1 and CDR2: MGHRA, YSYEKL. The CDR3 here is CASSQAAGGSYNEQFF. CDR3 nucleotide sequence: TGCGCCAGCAGCCAAGCAGCGGGAGGGTCCTACAATGAGCAGTTCTTC.

Here the CDR3 reads CASSDPLLREQFF. The CDR3 DNA reads as TGTGCCAGCAGTGACCCCCTCCTTAGAGAGCAGTTCTTC. V and J are TRBV6-4 and TRBJ2-1, with D unclear. The V end was cut by 2 bases, the J end by 10 bases, with 12 bases between. The germline V gene has CDR1 MRHNA and CDR2 SNTAGT. This CDR3 spans 13 amino acids.

The rearrangement links TRBV19 to TRBJ2-2, with 9 bases matching TRBD2. V shed 5 bases, J shed 1 base, and the junction held 5 bases outside the gene matches. Germline V lookup: CDR1 LNHDA, CDR2 SQIVND (reference sequence). The CDR3 extends over 16 amino acids. The CDR3 nucleotides read TGTGCCAGTAGTCCCTGGACTAGCGAGAACACCGGGGAGCTGTTTTTT. It translates to CASSPWTSENTGELFF.

This clone is categorized as large. This chain links TRBV19 with TRBJ1-1; TRBD1 matches at 8 bases. The CDR3 is 13 amino acids. The ends lost 7 bases at V and 4 bases at J; junction bases unmatched: 5. Looked up from germline, CDR1 is LNHDA and CDR2 is SQIVND (reference sequence). The DNA of the CDR3 is TGTGCCAGTACCCGGACAGGGTCCACTGAAGCTTTCTTT. Its protein product is CASTRTGSTEAFF.